This T cell receptor (beta chain) was identified during a study of blood T cell repertoires in COVID-19. Overall study: Donors in the United States, Italy and Spain gave samples during acute or convalescent COVID-19. PBMCs, B-cell-depleted T cells, or T cells provided the cDNA or gDNA that made up the material.

Assay: immunoSEQ multiplex PCR; the TCRdb copy retains only in-frame clones and omits some. The sample holds 350,000 to 500,000 clones, around nine tenths seen once. Material: peripheral blood. The source of this sequence is a man aged 18 to 29 with COVID-19, enrolled during active disease.

The CDR3 spells CAWSRRAGGLSGNTIYF. The CDR3 region has the DNA TGTGCCTGGAGCCGAAGGGCAGGGGGCCTCTCTGGAAACACCATATATTTT. The rearrangement uses TRBV30 and TRBJ1-3, with 8 bases identical to TRBD1. The CDR3 runs 17 residues. Germline CDR1 and CDR2: GTSNPN and SVGIG (reference sequence). J gave up 0 bases and V 3 bases, and 10 bases lay outside the gene matches.